This TCR beta chain originates from a study of T cell responses to AZD1222 COVID-19 vaccine. Generated by immunoSEQ multiplex PCR, the TCRdb table keeps only in-frame clones and is missing some. The sample holds 80,000 to 100,000 clones, roughly 91% seen once. This CDR3 spans 14 amino acids. Germline V gives CDR1 MDHEN, CDR2 SYDVKM. Trimming stripped 5 bases from V and 5 bases from J, with 15 bases between. This chain links TRBV28 with TRBJ2-5; D uncertain. The clonotype comes from an adult in good health. This sample comprised peripheral blood, obtained on day 0 of AZD1222 vaccination. CDR3 protein: CASSPSPSEETQYF. The CDR3 DNA follows: TGTGCCAGCAGTCCCTCCCCATCAGAGGAGACCCAGTACTTC. The full variable domain, rest sourced from reference TRBV28 and TRBJ2-5, is DVKVTQSSRYLVKRTGEKVFLECVQDMDHENMFWYRQDPGLGLRLIYFSYDVKMKEKGDIPEGYSVSREKKERFSLILESASTNQTSMYLCASSPSPSEETQYFGPGTRLLVL.